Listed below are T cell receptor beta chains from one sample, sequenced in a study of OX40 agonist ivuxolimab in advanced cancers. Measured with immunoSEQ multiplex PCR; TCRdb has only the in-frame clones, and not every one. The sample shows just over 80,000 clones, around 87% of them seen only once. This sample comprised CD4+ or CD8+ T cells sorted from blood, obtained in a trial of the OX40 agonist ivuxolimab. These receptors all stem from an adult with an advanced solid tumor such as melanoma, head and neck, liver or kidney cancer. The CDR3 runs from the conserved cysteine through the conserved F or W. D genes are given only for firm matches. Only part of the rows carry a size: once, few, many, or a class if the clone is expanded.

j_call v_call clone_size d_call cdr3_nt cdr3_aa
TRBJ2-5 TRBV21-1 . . TGTGCCAGCACGTTAGGGCGGGGGAAGTCGGAGACCCAGTACTTC CASTLGRGKSETQYF
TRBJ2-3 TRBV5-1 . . TGCGCCAGCAGACGGACGGCCGCAGATACGCAGTATTTT CASRRTAADTQYF
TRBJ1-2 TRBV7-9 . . TGTGCCAGCAGCTTAGCCTTGGCTAACTATGGCTACACCTTC CASSLALANYGYTF
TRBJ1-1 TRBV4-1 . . TGCGCCAGCAGCCGACCCGGCACTGAAGCTTTCTTT CASSRPGTEAFF
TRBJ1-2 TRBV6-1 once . TGTGCCAGCAGCTTAACAGATTTGGGCGGCTACACCTTC CASSLTDLGGYTF
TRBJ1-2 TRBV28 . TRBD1 TGTGCCATCTTACCGGGACAGGGTTATGGCTACACCTTC CAILPGQGYGYTF
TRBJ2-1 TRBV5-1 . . TGCGCCAGCAGCCCCTGGGTAGGGATTGAGCAGTTCTTC CASSPWVGIEQFF
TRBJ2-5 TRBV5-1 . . TGCGCCAGCAGCTTGGGGCTAGCGCAAGAGACCCAGTACTTC CASSLGLAQETQYF
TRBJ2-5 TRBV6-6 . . TGTGCCAGCAGTGGCCAGGGGAAAGGGGGGACCCAGTACTTC CASSGQGKGGTQYF
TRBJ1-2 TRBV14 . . TGTGCCAGCAGCCCTCGGTCCCTTGGGGGCTACACCTTC CASSPRSLGGYTF
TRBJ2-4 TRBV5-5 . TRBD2 TGTGCCAGCAGCTTGGCCCCTAGCGGGGGGTCGGGCTTCGACATTCAGTACTTC CASSLAPSGGSGFDIQYF
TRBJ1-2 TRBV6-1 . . TGTGCCAGCAGGAGCGTTAGTCACTATGGCTACACCTTC CASRSVSHYGYTF
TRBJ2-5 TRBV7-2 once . TGTGCCAGCAGCCCCCCCAGCCAAGAGACCCAGTACTTC CASSPPSQETQYF
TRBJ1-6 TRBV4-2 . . TGTGCCAGCAGCCAAGATAAGAAGGGGAGCTCCTATAATTCACCCCTCCACTTT CASSQDKKGSSYNSPLHF
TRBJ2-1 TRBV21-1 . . TGTGCCAGCAGCACTACAGGAAGCAGGGAGAAGGGAAATGAGCAGTTCTTC CASSTTGSREKGNEQFF
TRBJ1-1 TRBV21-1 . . TGTGCCAGCAGCACTGCCGGGAACGTTGTTGAAGCTTTCTTT CASSTAGNVVEAFF
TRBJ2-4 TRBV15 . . TGTGCCACCAGCAGAGCAGCAGTCTCGGTAGAAAACATTCAGTACTTC CATSRAAVSVENIQYF
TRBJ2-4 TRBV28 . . TGTGCCACCCGAGGGGGAGCCAAAAACATTCAGTACTTC CATRGGAKNIQYF
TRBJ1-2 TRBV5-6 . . TGTGCCAGCAACCGGGGCAGGGAGAGCGGCTACACCTTC CASNRGRESGYTF
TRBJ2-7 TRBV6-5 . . TGTGCCACAGACTGGACAGAACGAGGCGAGCAGTACTTC CATDWTERGEQYF
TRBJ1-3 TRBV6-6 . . TGTGCCAGCAGCCGAGGACAGATAGGCGCTGGAAACACCATATATTTT CASSRGQIGAGNTIYF
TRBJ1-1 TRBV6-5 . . TGTGCCAGCAGTCCCGGACGGTGGAACACTGAAGCTTTCTTT CASSPGRWNTEAFF
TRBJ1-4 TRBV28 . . TGTGCCAGCAGTTTTCGGCCCGCTAGACTGTTTTTT CASSFRPARLFF
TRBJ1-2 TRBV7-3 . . TGTGCCAGCAGCCGAGGGACGGACCCTGGACGTGGCTACACCTTC CASSRGTDPGRGYTF
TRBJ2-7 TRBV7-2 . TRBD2 TGTGCCAGCAGCTTGCAGCGGGGAGCTGAGCAGTACTTC CASSLQRGAEQYF
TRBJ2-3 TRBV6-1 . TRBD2 TGTGCCAGCTTGACTAGCTGGGGCACAGATACGCAGTATTTT CASLTSWGTDTQYF
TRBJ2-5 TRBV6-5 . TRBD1 TGTGCCAGCAGGAACACAGGGGGCTGGGAGACCCAGTACTTC CASRNTGGWETQYF
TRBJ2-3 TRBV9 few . TGTGCCAGCAGCGTAGGGCTCACAGATACGCAGTATTTT CASSVGLTDTQYF
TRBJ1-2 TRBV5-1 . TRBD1 TGCGCCAGCGGGACAGGTGGCAACTATGGCTACACCTTC CASGTGGNYGYTF
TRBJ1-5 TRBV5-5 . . TGTGCCAGCACCCGTGACGGTAATAGCAATCAGCCCCAGCATTTT CASTRDGNSNQPQHF
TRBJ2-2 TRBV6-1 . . TGTGCCAGCAGTGTTCTCTACACCGGGGAGCTGTTTTTT CASSVLYTGELFF
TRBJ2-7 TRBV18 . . TGTGCCAGCTCACCATTGTCCCAGGGCTCCTACGAGCAGTACTTC CASSPLSQGSYEQYF
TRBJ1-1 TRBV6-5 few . TGTGCCAGCAGCACGAACACTGAAGCTTTCTTT CASSTNTEAFF